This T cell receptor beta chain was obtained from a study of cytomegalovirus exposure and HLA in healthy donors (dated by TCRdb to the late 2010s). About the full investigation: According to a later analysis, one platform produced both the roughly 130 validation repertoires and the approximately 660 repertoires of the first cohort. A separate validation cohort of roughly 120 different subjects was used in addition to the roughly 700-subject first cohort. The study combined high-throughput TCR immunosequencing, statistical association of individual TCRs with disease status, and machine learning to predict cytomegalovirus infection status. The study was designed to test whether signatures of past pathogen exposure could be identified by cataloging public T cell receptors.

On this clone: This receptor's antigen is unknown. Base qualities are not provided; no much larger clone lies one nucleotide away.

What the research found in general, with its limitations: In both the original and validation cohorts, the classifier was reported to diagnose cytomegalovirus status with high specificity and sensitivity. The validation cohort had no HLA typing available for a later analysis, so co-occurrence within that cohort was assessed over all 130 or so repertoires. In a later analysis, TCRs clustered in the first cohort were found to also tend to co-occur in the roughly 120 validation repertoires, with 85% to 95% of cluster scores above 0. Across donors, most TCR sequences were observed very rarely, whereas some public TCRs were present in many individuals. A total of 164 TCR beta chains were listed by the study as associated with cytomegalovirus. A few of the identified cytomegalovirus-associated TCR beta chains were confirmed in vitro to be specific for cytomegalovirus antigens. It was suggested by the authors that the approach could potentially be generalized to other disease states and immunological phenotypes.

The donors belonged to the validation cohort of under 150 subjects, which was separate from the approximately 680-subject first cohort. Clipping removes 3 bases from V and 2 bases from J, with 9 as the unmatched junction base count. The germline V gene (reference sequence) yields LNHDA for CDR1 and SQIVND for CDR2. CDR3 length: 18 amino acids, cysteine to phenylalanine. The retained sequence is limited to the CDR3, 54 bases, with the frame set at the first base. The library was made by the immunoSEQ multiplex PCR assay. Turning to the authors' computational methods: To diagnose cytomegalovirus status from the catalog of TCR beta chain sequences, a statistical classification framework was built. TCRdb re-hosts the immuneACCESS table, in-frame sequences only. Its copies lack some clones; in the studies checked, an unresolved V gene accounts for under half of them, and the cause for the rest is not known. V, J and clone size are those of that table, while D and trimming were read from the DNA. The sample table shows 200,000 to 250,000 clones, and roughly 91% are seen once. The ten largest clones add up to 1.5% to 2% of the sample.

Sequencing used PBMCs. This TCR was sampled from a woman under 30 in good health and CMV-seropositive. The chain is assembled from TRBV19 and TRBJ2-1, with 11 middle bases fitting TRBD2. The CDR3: CASSMGGTSGGTYNEQFF. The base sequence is TGTGCCAGTAGTATGGGGGGGACTAGCGGAGGGACCTACAATGAGCAGTTCTTC.